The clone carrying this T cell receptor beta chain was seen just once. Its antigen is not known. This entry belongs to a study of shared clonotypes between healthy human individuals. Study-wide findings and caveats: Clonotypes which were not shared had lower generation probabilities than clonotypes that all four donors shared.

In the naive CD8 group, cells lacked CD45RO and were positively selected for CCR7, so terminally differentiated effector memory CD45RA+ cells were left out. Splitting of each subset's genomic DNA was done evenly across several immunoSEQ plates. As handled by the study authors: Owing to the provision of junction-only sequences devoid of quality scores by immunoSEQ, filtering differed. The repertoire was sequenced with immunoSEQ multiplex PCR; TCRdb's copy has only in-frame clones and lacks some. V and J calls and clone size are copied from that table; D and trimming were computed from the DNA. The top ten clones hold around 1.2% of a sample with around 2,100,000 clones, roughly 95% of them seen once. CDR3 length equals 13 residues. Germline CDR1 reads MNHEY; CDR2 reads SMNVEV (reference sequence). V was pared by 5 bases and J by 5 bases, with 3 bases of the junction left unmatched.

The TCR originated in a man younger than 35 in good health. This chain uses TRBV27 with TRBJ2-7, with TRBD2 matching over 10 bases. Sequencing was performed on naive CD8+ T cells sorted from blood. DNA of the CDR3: TGTGCCAGCAGTCTAGCGGGGGACCACGAGCAGTACTTC. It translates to CASSLAGDHEQYF.